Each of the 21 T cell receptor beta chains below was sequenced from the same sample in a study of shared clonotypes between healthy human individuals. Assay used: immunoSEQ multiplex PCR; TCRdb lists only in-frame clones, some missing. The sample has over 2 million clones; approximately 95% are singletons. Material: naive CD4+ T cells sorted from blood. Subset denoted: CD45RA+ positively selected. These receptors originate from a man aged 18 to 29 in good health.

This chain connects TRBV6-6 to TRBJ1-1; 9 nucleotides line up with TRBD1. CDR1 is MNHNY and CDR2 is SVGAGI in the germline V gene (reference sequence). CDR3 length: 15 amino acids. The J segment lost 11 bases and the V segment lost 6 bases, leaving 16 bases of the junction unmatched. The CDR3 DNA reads TGTGCCAGCAGATATAGAGGACAGGGGTTGGAGGAGGCTTTCTTT. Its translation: CASRYRGQGLEEAFF.

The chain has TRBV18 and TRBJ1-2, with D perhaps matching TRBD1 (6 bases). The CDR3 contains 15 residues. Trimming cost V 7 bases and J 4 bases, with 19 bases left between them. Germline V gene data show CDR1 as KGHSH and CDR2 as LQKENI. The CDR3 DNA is TGTGCCAGCTATGCCGGGACTCAAGGGGGCTATGGCTACACCTTC. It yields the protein CASYAGTQGGYGYTF.

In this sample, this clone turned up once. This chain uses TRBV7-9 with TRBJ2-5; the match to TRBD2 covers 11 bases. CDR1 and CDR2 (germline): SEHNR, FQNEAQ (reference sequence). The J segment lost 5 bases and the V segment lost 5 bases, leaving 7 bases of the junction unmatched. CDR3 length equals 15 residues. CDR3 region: CASSVSGGALETQYF. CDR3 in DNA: TGTGCCAGCAGCGTTAGCGGGGGGGCTTTGGAGACCCAGTACTTC. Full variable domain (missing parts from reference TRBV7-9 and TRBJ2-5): DTGVSQNPRHKITKRGQNVTFRCDPISEHNRLYWYRQTLGQGPEFLTYFQNEAQLEKSRLLSDRFSAERPKGSFSTLEIQRTEQGDSAMYLCASSVSGGALETQYFGPGTRLLVL.

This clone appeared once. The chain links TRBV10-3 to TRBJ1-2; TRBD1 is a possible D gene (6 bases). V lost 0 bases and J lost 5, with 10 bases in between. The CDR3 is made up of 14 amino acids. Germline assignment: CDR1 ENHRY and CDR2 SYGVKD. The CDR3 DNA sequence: TGTGCCATCAGTGAGTCCCGGGACAAATATGGCTACACCTTC. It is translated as CAISESRDKYGYTF.

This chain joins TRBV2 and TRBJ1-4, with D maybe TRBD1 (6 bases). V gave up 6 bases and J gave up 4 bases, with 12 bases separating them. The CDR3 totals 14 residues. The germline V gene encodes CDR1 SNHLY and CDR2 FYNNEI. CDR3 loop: CASRRGGVNEKLFF. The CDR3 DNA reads TGTGCCAGCAGAAGGGGGGGTGTTAATGAAAAACTGTTTTTT.

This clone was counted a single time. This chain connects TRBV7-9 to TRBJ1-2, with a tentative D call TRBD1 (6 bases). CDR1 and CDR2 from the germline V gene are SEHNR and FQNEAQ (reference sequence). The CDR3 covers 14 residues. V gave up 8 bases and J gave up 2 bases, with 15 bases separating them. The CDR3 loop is CASGGRGGNYGYTF. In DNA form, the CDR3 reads TGTGCCAGCGGGGGCCGGGGAGGAAACTATGGCTACACCTTC.

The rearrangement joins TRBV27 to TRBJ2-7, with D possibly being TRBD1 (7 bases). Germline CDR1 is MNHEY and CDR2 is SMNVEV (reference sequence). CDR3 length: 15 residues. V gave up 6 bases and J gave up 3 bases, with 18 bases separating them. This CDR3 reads CASSPYRQGGYEQYF. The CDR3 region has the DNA TGTGCCAGCAGCCCTTACCGACAGGGAGGCTACGAGCAGTACTTC.

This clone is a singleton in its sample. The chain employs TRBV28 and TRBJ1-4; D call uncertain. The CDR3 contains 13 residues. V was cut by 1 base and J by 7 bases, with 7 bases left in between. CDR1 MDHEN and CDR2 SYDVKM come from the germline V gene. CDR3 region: CASSLLSFEKLFF. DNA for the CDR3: TGTGCCAGCAGTTTATTGAGTTTTGAAAAACTGTTTTTT.

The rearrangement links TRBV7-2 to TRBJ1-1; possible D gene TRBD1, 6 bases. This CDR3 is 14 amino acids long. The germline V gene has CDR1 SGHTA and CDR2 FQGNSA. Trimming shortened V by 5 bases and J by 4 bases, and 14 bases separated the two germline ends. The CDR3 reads CASSKYREATEAFF. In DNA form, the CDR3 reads TGTGCCAGCAGCAAGTACAGGGAGGCCACTGAAGCTTTCTTT.

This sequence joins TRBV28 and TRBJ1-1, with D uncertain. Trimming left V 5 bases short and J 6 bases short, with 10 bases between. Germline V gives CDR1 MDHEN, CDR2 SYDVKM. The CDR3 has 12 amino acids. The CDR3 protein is CASSVGRPEAFF. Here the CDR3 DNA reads TGTGCCAGCAGTGTCGGCCGTCCTGAAGCTTTCTTT.

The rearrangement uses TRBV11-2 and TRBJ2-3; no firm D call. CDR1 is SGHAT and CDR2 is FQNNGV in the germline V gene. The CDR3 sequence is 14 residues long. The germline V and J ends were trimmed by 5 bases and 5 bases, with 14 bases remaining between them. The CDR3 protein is CASSVSRQQDTQYF. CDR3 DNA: TGTGCCAGCAGCGTGTCCCGGCAGCAAGATACGCAGTATTTT.

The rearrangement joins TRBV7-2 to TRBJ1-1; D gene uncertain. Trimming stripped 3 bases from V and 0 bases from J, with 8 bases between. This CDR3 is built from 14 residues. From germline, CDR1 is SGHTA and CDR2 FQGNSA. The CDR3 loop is CASSLSPMNTEAFF. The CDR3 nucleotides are TGTGCCAGCAGCTTGAGCCCCATGAACACTGAAGCTTTCTTT.

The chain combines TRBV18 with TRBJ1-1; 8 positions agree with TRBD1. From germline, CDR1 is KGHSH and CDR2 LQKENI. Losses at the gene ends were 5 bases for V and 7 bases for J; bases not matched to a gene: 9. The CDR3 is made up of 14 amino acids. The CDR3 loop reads CASSIQGAGGEAFF. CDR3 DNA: TGTGCCAGCTCAATTCAGGGGGCAGGGGGTGAAGCTTTCTTT.

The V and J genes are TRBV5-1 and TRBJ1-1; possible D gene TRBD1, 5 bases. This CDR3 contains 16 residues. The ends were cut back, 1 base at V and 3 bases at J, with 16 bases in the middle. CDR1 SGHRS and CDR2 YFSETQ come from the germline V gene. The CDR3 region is CASSLTRAGRDTEAFF. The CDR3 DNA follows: TGCGCCAGCAGCTTGACTCGAGCAGGGAGGGACACTGAAGCTTTCTTT.

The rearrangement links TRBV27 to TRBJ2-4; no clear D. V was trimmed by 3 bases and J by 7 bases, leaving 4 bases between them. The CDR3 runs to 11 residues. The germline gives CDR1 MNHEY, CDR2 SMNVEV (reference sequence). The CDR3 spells CASSFLNIQYF. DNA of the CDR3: TGTGCCAGCAGTTTTTTGAACATTCAGTACTTC.

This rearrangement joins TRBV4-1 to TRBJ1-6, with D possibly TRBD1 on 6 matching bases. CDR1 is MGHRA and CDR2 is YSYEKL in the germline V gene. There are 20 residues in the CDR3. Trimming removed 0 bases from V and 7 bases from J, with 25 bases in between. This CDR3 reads CASSQDPQGHRLIRNSPLHF. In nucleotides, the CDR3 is TGCGCCAGCAGCCAAGATCCACAGGGACACCGCCTAATACGGAATTCACCCCTCCACTTT.

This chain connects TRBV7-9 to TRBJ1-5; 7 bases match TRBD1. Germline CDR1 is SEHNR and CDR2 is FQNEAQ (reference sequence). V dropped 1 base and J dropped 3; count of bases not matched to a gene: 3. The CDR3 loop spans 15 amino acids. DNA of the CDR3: TGTGCCAGCAGCTTAGTAGGACAGGCCAATCAGCCCCAGCATTTT. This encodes CASSLVGQANQPQHF.

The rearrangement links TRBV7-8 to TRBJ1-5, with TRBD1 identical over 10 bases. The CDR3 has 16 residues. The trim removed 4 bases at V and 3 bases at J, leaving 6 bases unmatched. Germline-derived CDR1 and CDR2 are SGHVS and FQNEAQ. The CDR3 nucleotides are TGTGCCAGCAGCTACGGGACAGGGGTAATCAATCAGCCCCAGCATTTT. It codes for CASSYGTGVINQPQHF.

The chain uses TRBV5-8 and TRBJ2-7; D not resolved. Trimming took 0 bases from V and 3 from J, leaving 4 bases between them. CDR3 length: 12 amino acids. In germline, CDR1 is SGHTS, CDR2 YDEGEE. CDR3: CASSLGGYEQYF. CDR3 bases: TGTGCCAGCAGCTTGGGGGGCTACGAGCAGTACTTC.

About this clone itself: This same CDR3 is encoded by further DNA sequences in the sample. CDR3 residues: CASSYGGSSGNTIYF. CDR3 in DNA: TGTGCCAGCAGTTACGGCGGGAGCTCTGGAAACACCATATATTTT. The chain uses TRBV6-5 and TRBJ1-3, with D unclear. The germline CDR1 and CDR2 sequences are MNHEY and SVGAGI. The V end lost 2 bases, the J end lost 0 bases, and 8 bases lay between the germline ends. This CDR3 spans 15 amino acids.

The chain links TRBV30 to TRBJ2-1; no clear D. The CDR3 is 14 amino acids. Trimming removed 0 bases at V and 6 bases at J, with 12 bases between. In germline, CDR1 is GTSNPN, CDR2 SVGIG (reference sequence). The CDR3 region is CAWSVRRTSNEQFF. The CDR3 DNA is TGTGCCTGGAGTGTACGAAGGACCTCCAATGAGCAGTTCTTC.